A single sample gave rise to the 31 T cell receptor beta chains below, sequenced in a study of blood T cells in healthy people across ages. Primers used in a second PCR of roughly 6 to 11 cycles were a sample-barcoded 5' primer and a J-beta primer mix. Each CDR3 protein gets one entry after TCRdb re-called the 5' RACE reads with MiXCR. The repertoire holds 730,000 or so distinct CDR3 sequences, with around 46% as singletons. Sequencing used blood. The receptors here all came from a woman aged 55 to 70 in good health.

This chain joins TRBV7-3 and TRBJ1-3; D unresolved. The ends were cut back, 3 bases at V and 2 bases at J, with 14 bases in the middle. The CDR3 has 16 amino acids. Germline CDR1 and CDR2: SGHTA and FQGTGA. CDR3 sequence (DNA): TGTGCCAGCAGCTTCGGGAACAGCGGGCCTGGAAACACCATATATTTT. Residues: CASSFGNSGPGNTIYF.

The chain couples TRBV5-1 to TRBJ2-1; D unresolved. CDR1 and CDR2 from the germline V gene are SGHRS and YFSETQ. Trimming pared 6 bases from V and 5 bases from J, leaving 21 bases between. This CDR3 is 16 amino acids long. The CDR3 reads CASINRPVAGDNEQFF. CDR3 coding DNA: TGCGCCAGCATTAATCGCCCCGTGGCTGGGGACAATGAGCAGTTCTTC.

V gene TRBV29-1 combines with J gene TRBJ2-1, with 10 bases lining up with TRBD2. Looked up from germline, CDR1 is SQVTM and CDR2 is ANQGSEA. Unmatched junction bases numbered 13, after V lost 2 bases and J lost 6 bases. The CDR3 is 17 amino acids. CDR3 in amino acids: CSVESPSGGRAGNEQFF. CDR3 nucleotide sequence: TGCAGCGTTGAATCCCCTAGCGGGGGCCGCGCTGGCAATGAGCAGTTCTTC.

The J gene is TRBJ2-7, the V gene TRBV10-3, with TRBD2 matching over 11 bases. The CDR3 has 15 residues. Germline V CDR1 and CDR2: ENHRY, SYGVKD. V was clipped by 7 bases and J by 2 bases; unmatched bases: 7. This chain's CDR3 is CAIKATSGETYEQYF. CDR3 in DNA: TGTGCCATCAAGGCGACTAGCGGGGAAACCTACGAGCAGTACTTC.

A few counts support this clonotype. The chain recombines TRBV29-1 with TRBJ2-7; no firm D call. This CDR3 spans 12 amino acids. CDR1 and CDR2 from the germline V gene are SQVTM and ANQGSEA. Deletions cut 4 bases from V and 2 bases from J, with 9 bases between. The CDR3 coding sequence is TGCAGCGTTGCGACTTCACCCTACGAGCAGTACTTC. Protein sequence: CSVATSPYEQYF.

This clonotype has a handful of counts. The chain is built from TRBV27 and TRBJ1-2; 9 positions agree with TRBD1. Germline V gene lookup returns CDR1 MNHEY and CDR2 SMNVEV (reference sequence). V dropped 10 bases and J dropped 4; count of bases not matched to a gene: 7. The CDR3 is 13 residues long. Here the CDR3 DNA reads TGTGCCACCCTTGGACAGGGGAGCTATGGCTACACCTTC. It specifies CATLGQGSYGYTF.

This clonotype was seen more than once but under ten times. The chain combines TRBV20-1 with TRBJ2-3; 13 bases agree with TRBD2. Per the germline V gene, CDR1 is DFQATT and CDR2 is SNEGSKA (reference sequence). Trimming at V came to 6 bases and at J to 6 bases, leaving 6 bases not matched to a gene. This CDR3 has 14 residues. The CDR3 sequence is CSALGLAGFDTQYF. The CDR3 region has the DNA TGCAGTGCCTTGGGACTAGCGGGATTCGATACGCAGTATTTT.

A note on this clonotype: It may be a read error: a sequence one base away is much more abundant. The chain carries TRBV7-2 and TRBJ2-1; no clear D. Germline CDR1 reads SGHTA; CDR2 reads FQGNSA. Trimming cost V 1 base and J 12 bases, with 10 bases left between them. This CDR3 is 12 amino acids long. The CDR3 reads CASSLEEGPQFF. For the CDR3, the DNA is TGTGCCAGCAGCTTAGAAGAAGGACCGCAGTTCTTC. Drawing the rest from reference TRBV7-2 and TRBJ2-1, the complete variable domain is GAGVSQSPSNKVTEKGKDVELRCDPISGHTALYWYRQSLGQGLEFLIYFQGNSAPDKSGLPSDRFSAERTGGSVSTLTIQRTQQEDSAVYLCASSLEEGPQFFGPGTRLTVL.

This clonotype was found a few times. This sequence joins TRBV20-1 and TRBJ2-3; D call uncertain. Trimming cost V 5 bases and J 0 bases, with 12 bases left between them. The CDR3 length is 14 residues. Germline V gene lookup returns CDR1 DFQATT and CDR2 SNEGSKA (reference sequence). Written as DNA, the CDR3 is TGCAGTGCTCCGGCCCTGACTAGCACAGATACGCAGTATTTT. This sequence encodes CSAPALTSTDTQYF.

This clonotype was seen more than once but under ten times. The chain links TRBV6-1 to TRBJ1-6; D remains unclear. The CDR3 covers 12 residues. CDR1 MNHNS and CDR2 SASEGT come from the germline V gene. The V gene lost 7 bases and the J gene lost 8 bases, with 9 bases spanning the gap. The CDR3 sequence is CASNGGYSPLHF. DNA for the CDR3: TGTGCCAGCAATGGCGGCTATTCACCCCTCCACTTT.

This clonotype was counted between two and nine times. The chain joins TRBV7-2 to TRBJ2-3, with D possibly being TRBD2 (6 bases). This CDR3 has 14 residues. CDR1 is SGHTA, CDR2 FQGNSA, per germline. Trimming removed 2 bases at V and 2 bases at J, with 8 bases between. The CDR3 DNA reads TGTGCCAGCAGCTTAATGCGGGACACAGATACGCAGTATTTT. This translates into CASSLMRDTDTQYF. The full variable domain, in which reference TRBV7-2 and TRBJ2-3 provide the parts outside the CDR3, is GAGVSQSPSNKVTEKGKDVELRCDPISGHTALYWYRQSLGQGLEFLIYFQGNSAPDKSGLPSDRFSAERTGGSVSTLTIQRTQQEDSAVYLCASSLMRDTDTQYFGPGTRLTVL.

CDR3 residues: CASSPTFGSPLHF. The CDR3 DNA sequence: TGCGCCAGCAGCCCAACTTTTGGATCACCCCTCCACTTT. The V call is TRBV5-1, the J call TRBJ1-6; no firm D call. From germline, CDR1 is SGHRS and CDR2 YFSETQ. V was trimmed by 4 bases and J by 10 bases, leaving 12 bases between them. CDR3 size: 13 residues.

This chain links TRBV27 with TRBJ1-4; 7 nucleotides line up with TRBD1. Germline V gives CDR1 MNHEY, CDR2 SMNVEV (reference sequence). Trimming cost V 6 bases and J 3 bases; bases outside gene matches: 4. The CDR3 extends over 14 amino acids. The CDR3 spells CASRSGTANEKLFF. The CDR3 DNA reads as TGTGCCAGCAGATCCGGGACAGCTAATGAAAAACTGTTTTTT.

In this sample, this clonotype turned up a few times. The chain joins TRBV28 to TRBJ2-5; 7 bases are a match to TRBD2. Unmatched junction bases numbered 7, after V lost 6 bases and J lost 3 bases. CDR1 MDHEN and CDR2 SYDVKM come from the germline V gene. This CDR3 is 14 amino acids long. CDR3 amino acids: CASRGTSAEETQYF. CDR3 nucleotides: TGTGCCAGCAGGGGTACTAGCGCGGAAGAGACCCAGTACTTC.

This clonotype was counted only a few times. The rearrangement joins TRBV27 to TRBJ2-5; 12 nucleotides match TRBD2. This CDR3 contains 16 residues. With V trimmed by 5 bases and J by 5 bases, 9 bases remained unmatched. Germline CDR1 reads MNHEY; CDR2 reads SMNVEV (reference sequence). CDR3 sequence reads: CASSHGTSGWRETQYF. The CDR3 DNA reads as TGTGCCAGCAGTCATGGGACTAGCGGGTGGAGGGAGACCCAGTACTTC.

The genes are TRBV27 and TRBJ2-4; perhaps TRBD1 as D (6 bases). Matching the DNA end better, TRBJ2-7 makes the J call doubtful. Germline CDR1 and CDR2: MNHEY and SMNVEV (reference sequence). The CDR3 runs to 15 residues. DNA for the CDR3: TGTGCCAGCAGTCGCGCAACAGGGTGGCCCTGCGAGCAGTACTTC. This sequence encodes CASSRATGWPCEQYF.

This clonotype was counted at least ten times. The DNA for the CDR3 is TGTGCCAGCAGCCAGGGACTAGCGGGAGAAGGTGAGCAGTTCTTC. Translated: CASSQGLAGEGEQFF. The chain is built from TRBV4-2 and TRBJ2-1, with 14 bases identical to TRBD2. Per germline, CDR1 LGHNA and CDR2 YNFKEQ. The V segment lost 3 bases and the J segment 9 bases; nucleotides outside the gene matches: 4. This CDR3 comprises 15 residues.

The J gene is TRBJ1-1, the V gene TRBV27, with TRBD1 as a possible D gene (6 bases). This CDR3 contains 14 residues. Deletions cut 3 bases from V and 1 base from J, with 9 bases between. Germline assignment: CDR1 MNHEY and CDR2 SMNVEV (reference sequence). The CDR3 coding sequence is TGTGCCAGCAGTTTTGGACAGCCGAACACTGAAGCTTTCTTT. Translation: CASSFGQPNTEAFF.

The chain joins TRBV15 to TRBJ2-1; possibly TRBD2 for D (6 bases). The end of the DNA aligns better with TRBJ2-7, so the J call may be wrong. The CDR3 runs to 19 residues. Germline lookup yields CDR1 LNHNV and CDR2 YYDKDF (reference sequence). CDR3 sequence reads: CATSRDRRAAAGSYNEQYF. The CDR3 DNA is TGTGCCACCAGCAGAGACAGGAGGGCGGCGGCGGGAAGCTACAATGAGCAGTACTTC.

This sequence joins TRBV3-1 and TRBJ1-5; D not certain. V shed 0 bases and J shed 9 bases, with 12 bases lying between them. Per the germline V gene, CDR1 is LGHDT and CDR2 is YNNKEL (reference sequence). This CDR3 spans 14 amino acids. The CDR3 loop reads CASSQEARTGPQHF. The CDR3 region has the DNA TGTGCCAGCAGCCAAGAGGCCAGGACGGGGCCCCAGCATTTT.

This rearrangement joins TRBV29-1 to TRBJ2-1, with TRBD2 matching over 7 bases. CDR3 size: 14 residues. CDR1 is SQVTM, CDR2 ANQGSEA, per germline. The CDR3: CSGKRGGSYNEQFF. The CDR3 DNA follows: TGCAGTGGGAAGCGGGGTGGGTCCTACAATGAGCAGTTCTTC.

This clonotype occurred a few times. This chain uses TRBV6-5 with TRBJ2-5; D call uncertain. This CDR3 has 15 amino acids. With 0 bases removed from V and 2 bases from J, the gap between germline ends came to 10 bases. Germline CDR1 MNHEY, CDR2 SVGAGI. CDR3 protein: CASSYSARLQETQYF. In DNA, the CDR3 is TGTGCCAGCAGTTACTCGGCTAGGTTGCAAGAGACCCAGTACTTC.

This chain links TRBV25-1 with TRBJ1-4; the D is unclear. CDR3 length: 15 residues. V was trimmed by 3 bases and J by 7 bases, leaving 15 bases between them. In germline, CDR1 is MGHDK, CDR2 SYGVNS. CDR3 sequence (DNA): TGTGCCAGCAGTGATAGTCGGGTGAGGCGTGAAAAACTGTTTTTT. It yields the protein CASSDSRVRREKLFF.

The chain links TRBV6-2 or TRBV6-3 to TRBJ2-1; 13 bases are a match to TRBD2. This CDR3 is built from 15 residues. J was trimmed by 10 bases and V by 5 bases; bases with no gene match: 8. Germline V gives CDR1 MNHEY, CDR2 SVGEGT. The CDR3 is CASSPGTSGVWEQFF. The CDR3, as DNA: TGTGCCAGCAGTCCTGGGACTAGCGGGGTCTGGGAGCAGTTCTTC.

This clonotype was found many times. V and J are TRBV29-1 and TRBJ2-3; TRBD1 aligns across 8 bases. Germline lookup yields CDR1 SQVTM and CDR2 ANQGSEA. CDR3 length: 13 amino acids. Losses at the gene ends were 7 bases for V and 3 bases for J; bases not matched to a gene: 6. As DNA, the CDR3 is TGCAGCGCCGGACAGGGTATGACAGATACGCAGTATTTT. It codes for CSAGQGMTDTQYF.

This clonotype was observed a few times. V is TRBV7-6 and J is TRBJ2-7, with TRBD1 as a possible D gene (6 bases). Germline-derived CDR1 and CDR2 are SGHVS and FNYEAQ. The CDR3 covers 14 residues. V lost 4 bases and J lost 3, with 13 bases in between. CDR3 protein: CASSSPQGRYEQYF. In DNA, the CDR3 is TGTGCCAGCAGCTCCCCACAGGGCCGCTACGAGCAGTACTTC.

The V gene is TRBV5-1, the J gene TRBJ1-1, with D unresolved. The germline CDR1 and CDR2 sequences are SGHRS and YFSETQ. The V gene lost 0 bases and the J gene lost 4 bases, with 10 bases spanning the gap. The CDR3 is 14 amino acids. CDR3 region: CASSLATQSTEAFF. CDR3 nucleotides: TGCGCCAGCAGCTTGGCCACGCAGAGCACTGAAGCTTTCTTT. Looking up the rest from reference TRBV5-1 and TRBJ1-1 gives the full variable domain: KAGVTQTPRYLIKTRGQQVTLSCSPISGHRSVSWYQQTPGQGLQFLFEYFSETQRNKGNFPGRFSGRQFSNSRSEMNVSTLELGDSALYLCASSLATQSTEAFFGQGTRLTVV.

The chain is built from TRBV27 and TRBJ1-2, with a tentative D call TRBD1 (5 bases). The V gene lost 8 bases and the J gene lost 7 bases, with 11 bases spanning the gap. The germline V gene has CDR1 MNHEY and CDR2 SMNVEV (reference sequence). The CDR3 is 11 amino acids. CDR3 sequence reads: CASYYGGGYTF. As DNA, the CDR3 is TGTGCCAGCTACTATGGGGGTGGCTACACCTTC.

The chain is built from TRBV21-1 and TRBJ2-4; whether TRBD1, the table's D call, matches the DNA was not checked. TRBV21-1 is given as a pseudogene. The CDR3 has 12 amino acids. CDR3 sequence: CASSNWTRPPYF. The CDR3 region has the DNA TGTGCCAGCAGCAATTGGACCCGCCCTCCGTACTTC.

The chain combines TRBV20-1 with TRBJ2-4; TRBD2 matches at 13 bases. Germline CDR1 and CDR2: DFQATT and SNEGSKA (reference sequence). Germline trimming cut 4 bases from V and 13 bases from J; bases unmatched to any gene: 7. The CDR3 is made up of 13 amino acids. The chain's CDR3 is CSATQLAGGPQYF. In DNA form, the CDR3 reads TGCAGTGCTACCCAACTAGCGGGAGGGCCCCAGTACTTC.

This clonotype has just a few counts. The chain is built from TRBV12-3 or TRBV12-4 and TRBJ1-5, with 7 bases identical to TRBD1. V was pared by 6 bases and J by 4 bases, with 12 bases of the junction left unmatched. This CDR3 has 16 amino acids. The CDR3 nucleotides read TGTGCCAGCAGCAAGATGCAGGGGGTCCCAAATCAGCCCCAGCATTTT. Its protein product is CASSKMQGVPNQPQHF.